This entry describes one T cell receptor (beta chain). Its antigen is undetermined. PCR was performed using 60 Vbeta and 13 Jbeta primers. Sequenced by immunoSEQ multiplex PCR; TCRdb stores in-frame clones only, minus some. This repertoire shows roughly 48,000 clones, around 69% found once; its top ten account for roughly 3.4%. The CDR3 has 14 residues. Per germline, CDR1 SNHLY and CDR2 FYNNEI. Trimming stripped 6 bases from V and 2 bases from J, with 13 bases between. The data derive from a study of cytomegalovirus exposure and HLA in healthy donors. Findings and limits, study-wide: Earlier results showed most TCR beta V segments being productive about 90% or about 30% of the time.

The rearrangement joins TRBV2 to TRBJ2-5, with D tentatively TRBD2 (5 bases). The sequence was obtained from a woman aged 25 to 45 in good health and CMV-seronegative. Sequencing was done on a sample of PBMCs. The CDR3 sequence: CASSASSGQETQYF. In DNA form, the CDR3 reads TGTGCCAGCAGCGCTAGCTCGGGGCAAGAGACCCAGTACTTC.